This T cell receptor (beta chain) was obtained from a study of shared clonotypes between healthy human individuals. Germline CDR1 reads SGDLS; CDR2 reads YYNGEE. V was cut by 4 bases and J by 1 base, with 11 bases left in between. This CDR3 is built from 14 residues. Replicate PCRs from sorted subsets contained 200 ng DNA, which is some 32,000 T cell genomes. The method was immunoSEQ multiplex PCR; TCRdb's version includes in-frame clones alone and lacks a portion of them. The profile shows some 2.3 million clones, 85% to 95% of them singletons. The TCR originated in a man between 18 and 29 years old in good health. Some clones in this sample may be carry-over from other donors' samples. The sequenced sample consisted of naive CD4+ T cells from PBMCs. The subset was: CD45RA+ positively selected. The rearrangement links TRBV9 to TRBJ2-5; D may be TRBD2 (6 bases). The CDR3 region is CASSRELAQETQYF. CDR3 DNA: TGTGCCAGCAGCAGAGAACTAGCCCAAGAGACCCAGTACTTC.